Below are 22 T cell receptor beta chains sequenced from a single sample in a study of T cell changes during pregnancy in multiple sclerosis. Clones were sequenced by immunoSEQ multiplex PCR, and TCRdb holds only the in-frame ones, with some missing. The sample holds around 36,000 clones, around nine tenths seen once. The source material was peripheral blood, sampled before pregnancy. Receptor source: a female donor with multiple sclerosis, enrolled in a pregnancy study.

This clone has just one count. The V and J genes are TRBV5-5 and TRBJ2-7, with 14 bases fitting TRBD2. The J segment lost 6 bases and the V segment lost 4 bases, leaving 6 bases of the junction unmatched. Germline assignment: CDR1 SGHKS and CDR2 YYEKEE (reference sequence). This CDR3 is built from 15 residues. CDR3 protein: CASSAPTSGRGEQYF. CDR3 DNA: TGTGCCAGCAGCGCGCCGACTAGCGGGAGGGGCGAGCAGTACTTC. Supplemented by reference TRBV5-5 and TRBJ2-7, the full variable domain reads DAGVTQSPTHLIKTRGQQVTLRCSPISGHKSVSWYQQVLGQGPQFIFQYYEKEERGRGNFPDRFSARQFPNYSSELNVNALLLGDSALYLCASSAPTSGRGEQYFGPGTRLTVT.

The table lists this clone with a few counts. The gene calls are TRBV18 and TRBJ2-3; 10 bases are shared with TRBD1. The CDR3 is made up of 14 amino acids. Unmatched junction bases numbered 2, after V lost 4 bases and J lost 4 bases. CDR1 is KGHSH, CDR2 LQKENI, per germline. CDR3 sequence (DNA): TGTGCCAGCTCACGCGGACAGGGGGCAGATACGCAGTATTTT. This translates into CASSRGQGADTQYF.

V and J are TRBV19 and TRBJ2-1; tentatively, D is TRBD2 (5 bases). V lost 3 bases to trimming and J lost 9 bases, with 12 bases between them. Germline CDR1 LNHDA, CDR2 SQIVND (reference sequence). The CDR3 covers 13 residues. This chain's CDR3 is CASSILASGEQFF. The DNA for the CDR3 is TGTGCCAGTAGTATCCTAGCTTCCGGTGAGCAGTTCTTC. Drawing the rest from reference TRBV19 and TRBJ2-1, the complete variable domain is DGGITQSPKYLFRKEGQNVTLSCEQNLNHDAMYWYRQDPGQGLRLIYYSQIVNDFQKGDIAEGYSVSREKKESFPLTVTSAQKNPTAFYLCASSILASGEQFFGPGTRLTVL.

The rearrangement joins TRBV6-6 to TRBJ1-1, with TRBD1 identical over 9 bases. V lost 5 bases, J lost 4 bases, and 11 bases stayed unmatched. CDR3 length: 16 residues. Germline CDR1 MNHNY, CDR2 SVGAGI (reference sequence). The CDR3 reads CASSGTTGGFATEAFF. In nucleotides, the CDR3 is TGTGCCAGCAGTGGTACGACAGGGGGTTTCGCCACTGAAGCTTTCTTT.

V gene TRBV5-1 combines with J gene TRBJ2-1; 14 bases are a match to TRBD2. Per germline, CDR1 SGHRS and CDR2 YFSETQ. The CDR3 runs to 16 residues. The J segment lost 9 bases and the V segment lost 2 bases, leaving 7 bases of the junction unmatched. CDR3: CASSLTGLAGVSEQFF. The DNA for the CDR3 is TGCGCCAGCAGCTTAACGGGACTAGCGGGAGTAAGTGAGCAGTTCTTC.

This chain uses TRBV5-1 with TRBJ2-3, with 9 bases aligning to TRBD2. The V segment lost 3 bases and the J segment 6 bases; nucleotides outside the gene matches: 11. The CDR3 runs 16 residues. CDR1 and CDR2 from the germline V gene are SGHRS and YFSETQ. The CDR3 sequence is CASSSILAGEGDTQYF. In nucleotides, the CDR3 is TGCGCCAGCAGCTCCATCTTAGCGGGAGAGGGGGATACGCAGTATTTT.

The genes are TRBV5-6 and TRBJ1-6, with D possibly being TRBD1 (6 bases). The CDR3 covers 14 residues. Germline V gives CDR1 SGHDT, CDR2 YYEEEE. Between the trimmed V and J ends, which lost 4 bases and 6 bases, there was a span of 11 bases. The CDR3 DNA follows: TGTGCCAGCAGCCGGGACATGAGTAATTCACCCCTCCACTTT. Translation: CASSRDMSNSPLHF.

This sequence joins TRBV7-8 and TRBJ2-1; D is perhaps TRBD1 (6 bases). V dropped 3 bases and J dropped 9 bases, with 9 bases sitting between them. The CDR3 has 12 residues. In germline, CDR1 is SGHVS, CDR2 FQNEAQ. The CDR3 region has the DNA TGTGCCAGCAGCTTTACAGGGTTTGAGCAGTTCTTC. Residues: CASSFTGFEQFF.

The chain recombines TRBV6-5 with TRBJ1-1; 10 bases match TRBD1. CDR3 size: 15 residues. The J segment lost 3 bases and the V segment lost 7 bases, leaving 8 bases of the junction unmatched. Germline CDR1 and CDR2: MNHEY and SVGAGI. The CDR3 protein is CASIPGQGSHTEAFF. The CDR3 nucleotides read TGTGCCAGCATCCCGGGACAGGGGAGCCACACTGAAGCTTTCTTT.

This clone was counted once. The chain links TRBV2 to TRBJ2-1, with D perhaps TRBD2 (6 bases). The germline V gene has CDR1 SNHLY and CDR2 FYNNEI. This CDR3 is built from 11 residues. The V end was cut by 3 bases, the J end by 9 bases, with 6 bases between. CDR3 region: CASSDGGEQFF. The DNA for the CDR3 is TGTGCCAGCAGTGACGGGGGTGAGCAGTTCTTC.

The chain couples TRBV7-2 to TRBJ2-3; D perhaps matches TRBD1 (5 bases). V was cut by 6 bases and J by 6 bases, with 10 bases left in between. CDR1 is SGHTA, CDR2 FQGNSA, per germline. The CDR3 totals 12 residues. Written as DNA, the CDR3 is TGTGCCAGCAGTCGTGCAGGGGATACGCAGTATTTT. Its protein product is CASSRAGDTQYF.

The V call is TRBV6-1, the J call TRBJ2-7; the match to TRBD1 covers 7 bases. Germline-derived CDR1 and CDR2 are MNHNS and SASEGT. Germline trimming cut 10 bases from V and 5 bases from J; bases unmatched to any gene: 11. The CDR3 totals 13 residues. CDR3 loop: CAIKQGQLNEQYF. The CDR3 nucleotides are TGTGCCATCAAGCAGGGACAGCTTAACGAGCAGTACTTC.

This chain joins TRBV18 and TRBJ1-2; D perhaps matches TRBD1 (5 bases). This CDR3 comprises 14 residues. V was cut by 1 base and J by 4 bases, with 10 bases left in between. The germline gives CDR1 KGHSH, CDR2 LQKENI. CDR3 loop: CASSPLDSSYGYTF. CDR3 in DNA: TGTGCCAGCTCACCACTCGACAGTAGCTATGGCTACACCTTC.

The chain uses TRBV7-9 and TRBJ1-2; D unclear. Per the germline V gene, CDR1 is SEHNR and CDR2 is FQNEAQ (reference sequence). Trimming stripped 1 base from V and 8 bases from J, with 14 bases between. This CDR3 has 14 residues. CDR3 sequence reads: CASSLVAELGGYTF. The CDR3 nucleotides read TGTGCCAGCAGCTTAGTGGCGGAGCTTGGAGGCTACACCTTC.

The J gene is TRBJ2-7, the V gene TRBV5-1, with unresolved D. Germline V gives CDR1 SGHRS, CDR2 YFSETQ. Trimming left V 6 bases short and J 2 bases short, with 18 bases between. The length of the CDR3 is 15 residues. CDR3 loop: CASTPSESEAYEQYF. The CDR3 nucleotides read TGCGCCAGCACCCCCAGTGAATCCGAAGCCTACGAGCAGTACTTC.

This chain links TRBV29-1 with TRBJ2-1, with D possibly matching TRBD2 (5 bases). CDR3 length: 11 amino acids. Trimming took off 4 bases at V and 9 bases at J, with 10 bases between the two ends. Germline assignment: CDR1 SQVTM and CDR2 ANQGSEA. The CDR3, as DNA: TGCAGCGTTGTTCCTAGCTCTGAGCAGTTCTTC. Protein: CSVVPSSEQFF.

In DNA form, the CDR3 reads TGTGCCAGCAGCCACCCAGGCGGGGGCAGGGCCCGAGGGGTCACAGATACGCAGTATTTT. This gives the protein CASSHPGGGRARGVTDTQYF. This chain connects TRBV14 to TRBJ2-3; D is perhaps TRBD2 (7 bases). This CDR3 spans 20 amino acids. The ends were cut back, 3 bases at V and 2 bases at J, with 27 bases in the middle. The germline V gene has CDR1 SGHDN and CDR2 FVKESK.

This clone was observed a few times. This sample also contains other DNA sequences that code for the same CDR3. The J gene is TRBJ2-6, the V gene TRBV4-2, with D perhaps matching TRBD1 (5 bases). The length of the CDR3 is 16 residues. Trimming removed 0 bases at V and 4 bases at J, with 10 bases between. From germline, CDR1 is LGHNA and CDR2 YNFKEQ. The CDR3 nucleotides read TGTGCCAGCAGCCAAGAGCAGGGATCCGGGGCCAACGTCCTGACTTTC. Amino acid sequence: CASSQEQGSGANVLTF.

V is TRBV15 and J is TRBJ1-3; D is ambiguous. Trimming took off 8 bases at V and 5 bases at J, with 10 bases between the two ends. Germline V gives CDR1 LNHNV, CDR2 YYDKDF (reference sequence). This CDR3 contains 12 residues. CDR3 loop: CATQRDRNTIYF. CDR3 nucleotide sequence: TGTGCCACCCAGCGAGACCGAAACACCATATATTTT.

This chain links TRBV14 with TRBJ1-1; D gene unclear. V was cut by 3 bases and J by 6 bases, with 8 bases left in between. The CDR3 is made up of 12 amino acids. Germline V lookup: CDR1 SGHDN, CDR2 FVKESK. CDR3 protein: CASSHLPAEAFF. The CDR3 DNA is TGTGCCAGCAGCCACCTCCCAGCTGAAGCTTTCTTT.

The CDR3 coding sequence is TGTGCCAGCAGTTACGAGACAGGGGGCTATAATTCACCCCTCCACTTT. It is translated as CASSYETGGYNSPLHF. The genes are TRBV6-5 and TRBJ1-6; 9 bases agree with TRBD1. Germline values: CDR1 MNHEY, CDR2 SVGAGI. V lost 2 bases to trimming and J lost 3 bases; unmatched junction nucleotides: 2. The CDR3 length is 16 residues.

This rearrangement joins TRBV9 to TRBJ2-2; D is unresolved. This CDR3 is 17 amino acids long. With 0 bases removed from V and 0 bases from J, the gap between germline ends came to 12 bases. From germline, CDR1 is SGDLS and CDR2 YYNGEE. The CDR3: CASSVGSSAPNTGELFF. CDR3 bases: TGTGCCAGCAGCGTAGGTTCCAGCGCACCGAACACCGGGGAGCTGTTTTTT.